A selection of T cell receptor beta chains follows, all from one sample in a study of radiation and T cells in renal cell carcinoma. Generated by immunoSEQ multiplex PCR, the TCRdb table keeps only in-frame clones and is missing some. The table shows about 150,000 clones, with about 88% occurring only once. This material consisted of blood, taken from a patient whose treatment included radiotherapy and nephrectomy. The receptors here all came from a woman aged 65 to 85 with renal cell carcinoma. Both conserved end residues are part of each CDR3. The order of the fields is J gene, clone size, V gene, D gene, CDR3 DNA, CDR3 protein. D genes are given only for firm matches. For some rows the clone size is stated as once, few or many, or as a class when expanded; others skip it.

j_call: TRBJ2-7
clone_size: NA
v_call: TRBV30
d_call: TRBD1
cdr3_nt: TGTGCCTTATCCTCCCAGGACAGGGGCTACGAGCAGTACTTC
cdr3_aa: CALSSQDRGYEQYF

j_call: TRBJ2-4
clone_size: NA
v_call: TRBV2
d_call: NA
cdr3_nt: TGTGCCAGCAGTGAAGGGGGGCCCAAAAACATTCAGTACTTC
cdr3_aa: CASSEGGPKNIQYF

j_call: TRBJ1-5
clone_size: NA
v_call: TRBV19
d_call: NA
cdr3_nt: TGTGCCAGTAGGGCTCTCCAGGGAGATCAGCCCCAGCATTTT
cdr3_aa: CASRALQGDQPQHF

j_call: TRBJ2-2
clone_size: NA
v_call: TRBV4-3
d_call: NA
cdr3_nt: TGCGCCAGCAGCCAAGGCCCAGGCAGGGACTCGAACACCGGGGAGCTGTTTTTT
cdr3_aa: CASSQGPGRDSNTGELFF

j_call: TRBJ1-3
clone_size: NA
v_call: TRBV6-6
d_call: NA
cdr3_nt: TGTGCCAGCAGTTACTCACGAAACACCATATATTTT
cdr3_aa: CASSYSRNTIYF

j_call: TRBJ1-6
clone_size: once
v_call: TRBV6-1
d_call: NA
cdr3_nt: TGTGCCCTCCGCCCCCCAGGGGATCATTCACCCCTCCACTTT
cdr3_aa: CALRPPGDHSPLHF

j_call: TRBJ2-5
clone_size: NA
v_call: TRBV28
d_call: NA
cdr3_nt: TGTGCCAGCAGTTTGGCGACAGGATGGCACCAAGGGACCCAGTACTTC
cdr3_aa: CASSLATGWHQGTQYF

j_call: TRBJ2-3
clone_size: NA
v_call: TRBV5-1
d_call: TRBD2
cdr3_nt: TGCGCCAGCAGCGCCCTGCGGGGGGGGCTCGATACGCAGTATTTT
cdr3_aa: CASSALRGGLDTQYF

j_call: TRBJ2-1
clone_size: NA
v_call: TRBV30
d_call: NA
cdr3_nt: TGTGCCTGGAGTGTCAATGAGCAGTTCTTC
cdr3_aa: CAWSVNEQFF

j_call: TRBJ1-1
clone_size: NA
v_call: TRBV19
d_call: TRBD1
cdr3_nt: TGTGCCAGTACCGTCAGGGGACAGTTGAACACTGAAGCTTTCTTT
cdr3_aa: CASTVRGQLNTEAFF

j_call: TRBJ1-2
clone_size: NA
v_call: TRBV30
d_call: NA
cdr3_nt: TGTGCCTGGAGTGGAAGTGGGGGGAACTATGGCTACACCTTC
cdr3_aa: CAWSGSGGNYGYTF

j_call: TRBJ1-4
clone_size: few
v_call: TRBV5-1
d_call: NA
cdr3_nt: TGCGCCAGCAGCTTGGGAGGGGCAACTAATGAAAAACTGTTTTTT
cdr3_aa: CASSLGGATNEKLFF

j_call: TRBJ2-3
clone_size: NA
v_call: TRBV28
d_call: NA
cdr3_nt: TGTGCCAGCAGTTTATTAGCCAGGGCAGATACGCAGTATTTT
cdr3_aa: CASSLLARADTQYF

j_call: TRBJ1-2
clone_size: NA
v_call: TRBV28
d_call: NA
cdr3_nt: TGTGCCAGCAGTTCTCCGGGACTCGTCTATGGCTACACCTTC
cdr3_aa: CASSSPGLVYGYTF

j_call: TRBJ2-7
clone_size: NA
v_call: TRBV27
d_call: TRBD1
cdr3_nt: TGTGCCAGCAGCCCGGACAGGGGGCTCTACGAGCAGTACTTC
cdr3_aa: CASSPDRGLYEQYF

j_call: TRBJ1-1
clone_size: NA
v_call: TRBV28
d_call: TRBD1
cdr3_nt: TGTGCCAGCAGCCAGACACAGGGGATGTTCACTGAAGCTTTCTTT
cdr3_aa: CASSQTQGMFTEAFF

j_call: TRBJ1-1
clone_size: NA
v_call: TRBV10-3
d_call: TRBD1
cdr3_nt: TGTGCCATCACCCAGCGGACAGGGTCATTTGAAGCTTTCTTT
cdr3_aa: CAITQRTGSFEAFF

j_call: TRBJ1-5
clone_size: NA
v_call: TRBV4-3
d_call: NA
cdr3_nt: TGCGCCAGCAGCCAAGAACAATTCAATCAGCCCCAGCATTTT
cdr3_aa: CASSQEQFNQPQHF

j_call: TRBJ1-6
clone_size: NA
v_call: TRBV14
d_call: NA
cdr3_nt: TGTGCCAGCAGCCTCCGACAGGATTCACCCCTCCACTTT
cdr3_aa: CASSLRQDSPLHF

j_call: TRBJ1-3
clone_size: NA
v_call: TRBV2
d_call: NA
cdr3_nt: TGTGCCAGCAGTTTAACCCTCTCTGGAAACACCATATATTTT
cdr3_aa: CASSLTLSGNTIYF